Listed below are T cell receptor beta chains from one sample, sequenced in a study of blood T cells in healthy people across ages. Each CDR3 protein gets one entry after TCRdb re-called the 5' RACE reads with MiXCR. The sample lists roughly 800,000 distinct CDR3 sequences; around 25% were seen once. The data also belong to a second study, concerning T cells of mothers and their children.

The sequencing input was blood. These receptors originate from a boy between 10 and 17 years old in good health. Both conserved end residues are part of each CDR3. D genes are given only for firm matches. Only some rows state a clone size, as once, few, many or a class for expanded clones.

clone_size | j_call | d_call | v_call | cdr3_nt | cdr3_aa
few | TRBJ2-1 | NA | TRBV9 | TGTGCCAGCAGCGCCTCAGGGTCGGGTGAGCAGTTCTTC | CASSASGSGEQFF
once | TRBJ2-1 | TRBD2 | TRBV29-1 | TGCAGCGTCCTTAGCGGGAGCTCCTACAATGAGCAGTTCTTC | CSVLSGSSYNEQFF
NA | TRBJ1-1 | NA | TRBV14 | TGTGCCAGCAGCCAAGAAGTCTACGGCACTGAAGCTTTCTTT | CASSQEVYGTEAFF
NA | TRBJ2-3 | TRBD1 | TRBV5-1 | TGCGCCAGCAGCTACCTAGGGACAGGGGGCAAAGGAGATACGCAGTATTTT | CASSYLGTGGKGDTQYF
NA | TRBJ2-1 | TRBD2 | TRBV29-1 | TGCAGCGTTGCTCCCGGGACTAGCGGTTACAATGAGCAGTTCTTC | CSVAPGTSGYNEQFF
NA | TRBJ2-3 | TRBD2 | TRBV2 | TGTGCCGGCAGTGAAGAACTAGCGAATCAGTATTTT | CAGSEELANQYF
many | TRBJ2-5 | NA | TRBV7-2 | TGTGCCAGCAGCTTAGGCTCGGTCGGGGAGACCCAGTACTTC | CASSLGSVGETQYF
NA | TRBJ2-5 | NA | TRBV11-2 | TGTGCCAGCAGGGACTTGGAGGAGGAGACCCAGTACTTC | CASRDLEEETQYF
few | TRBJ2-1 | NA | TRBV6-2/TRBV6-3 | TGTGCCAGCAGTTACCTCCGGACGGACTTTTACAATGAGCAGTTCTTC | CASSYLRTDFYNEQFF
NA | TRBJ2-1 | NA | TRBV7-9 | TGTGCCAGCAGAAACCGGGACTCCTACTTCAATGAGCAGTTCTTC | CASRNRDSYFNEQFF
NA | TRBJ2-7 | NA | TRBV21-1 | TGTGCCGGCTATCTCAGGGGGGCCTCCTACGAGCAGTACTTC | CAGYLRGASYEQYF
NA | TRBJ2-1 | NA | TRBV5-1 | TGCGCCAGCAGCTCGCAACTGTCTTCCTCCTACAATGAGCAGTTCTTC | CASSSQLSSSYNEQFF
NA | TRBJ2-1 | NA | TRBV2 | TGTGCCAGCAGTGAAGCGACTAGTCCCCGGAATGAGCAGTTCTTC | CASSEATSPRNEQFF
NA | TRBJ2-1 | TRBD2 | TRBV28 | TGTGCCAGCAGTTTAAGCATAGCGGGAGGGCGTAATGAGCAGTTCTTC | CASSLSIAGGRNEQFF
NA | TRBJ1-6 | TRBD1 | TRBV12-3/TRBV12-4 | TGTGCCAGCAGTTTTGACAGGGGGAATTCACCCCTCCACTTT | CASSFDRGNSPLHF
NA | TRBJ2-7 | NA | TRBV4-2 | TGTGCCAGCAGCCAAGGGAATAGCTACGAGCAGTACTTC | CASSQGNSYEQYF
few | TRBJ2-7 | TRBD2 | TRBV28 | TGTGCCAGCAGCTCTAGACTAGCGGGGGAGCAGTACTTC | CASSSRLAGEQYF
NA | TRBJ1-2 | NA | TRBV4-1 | TGCGCCAGCAGCCAAGGGACATTGGACTATGGCTACACCTTC | CASSQGTLDYGYTF
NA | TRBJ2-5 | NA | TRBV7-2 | TGTGCCAGCAGCTCCAACGGACCGCAAGAGACCCAGTACTTC | CASSSNGPQETQYF
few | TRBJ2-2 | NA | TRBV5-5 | TGTGCCAGCAGCTCCCTGCCCCAGAACACCGGGGAGCTGTTTTTT | CASSSLPQNTGELFF
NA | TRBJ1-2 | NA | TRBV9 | TGTGCCAGCAGCGTAGCCCAAATAACTAACTATGGCTACACCTTC | CASSVAQITNYGYTF
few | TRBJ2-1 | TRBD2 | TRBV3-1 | TGTGCCAGCGGGGGCGGGGGGACTAGCGGGAGTGTCTCCTACAATGAGCAGTTCTTC | CASGGGGTSGSVSYNEQFF
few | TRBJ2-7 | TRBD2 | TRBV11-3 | TGTGCCAGCAGTGGGGGGGGTACTCCTCTCCACGAGCAGTACTTC | CASSGGGTPLHEQYF
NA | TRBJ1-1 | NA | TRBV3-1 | TGTGCCAGCAGCCAGTTCACAGGGAACGCTGAAGCTTTCTTT | CASSQFTGNAEAFF
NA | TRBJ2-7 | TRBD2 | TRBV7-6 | TGTGCCAGCAGCTCCAGACTAGCGGGAGGACCCTACGAGCAGTACTTC | CASSSRLAGGPYEQYF
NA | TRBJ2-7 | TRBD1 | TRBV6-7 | TGTGCCAGCAGTTACTCGACGACAGGGGGCGAGCAGTACTTC | CASSYSTTGGEQYF